These 26 T cell receptor beta chains were sequenced from one sample in a study of Graves' ophthalmopathy and Graves' hyperthyroidism. The authors amplified TCR beta CDR3 regions, and they did so from RNA transcripts for repertoire sequencing. After a first-round RT-PCR with HTBI primers, a second-round multiplex PCR was run. TCRdb re-derived calls from the multiplex PCR reads in MiXCR, one entry per CDR3 protein. The sample lists 40,000 to 50,000 distinct CDR3 sequences, over 40% occurring once. The material sequenced was peripheral blood. Receptor source: an adult man with Graves' ophthalmopathy.

This chain connects TRBV7-9 to TRBJ2-3, with TRBD2 matching 8 bases. Germline CDR1 is SEHNR and CDR2 is FQNEAQ (reference sequence). The CDR3 contains 13 residues. V shed 3 bases and J 4 bases; nucleotides not matched to a gene: 0. The CDR3 loop reads CASSFGGADTQYF. The DNA for the CDR3 is TGTGCCAGCAGCTTCGGGGGGGCAGATACGCAGTATTTT.

This clonotype was picked up many times. The chain uses TRBV28 and TRBJ2-5, with D hard to call. V lost 4 bases and J lost 7, with 10 bases in between. Looked up from germline, CDR1 is MDHEN and CDR2 is SYDVKM. The CDR3 has 12 residues. For the CDR3, the DNA is TGTGCCAGCAGTTCGACACGTCTGACCCAGTACTTC. Its protein product is CASSSTRLTQYF.

This chain links TRBV7-9 with TRBJ1-5, with a possible D match to TRBD1 (5 bases). The V end lost 5 bases, the J end lost 9 bases, and 8 bases lay between the germline ends. This CDR3 comprises 11 residues. CDR1 SEHNR and CDR2 FQNEAQ come from the germline V gene (reference sequence). The CDR3 DNA reads TGTGCCAGCAGCGACGGGGGGCCCCAGCATTTT. Protein product: CASSDGGPQHF.

The gene calls are TRBV6-5 and TRBJ1-2, with 7 bases identical to TRBD1. Germline CDR1 and CDR2: MNHEY and SVGAGI. The CDR3 is made up of 14 amino acids. With V trimmed by 5 bases and J by 8 bases, 11 bases remained unmatched. The CDR3 DNA reads TGTGCCAGCAGTGCTGAGCGGCAGGGGGGCGGCTACACCTTC. Protein: CASSAERQGGGYTF.

This clonotype was counted many times. The J gene is TRBJ2-2, the V gene TRBV11-3; D uncertain. The length of the CDR3 is 13 residues. Germline V gene data show CDR1 as SGHNT and CDR2 as YENEEA. V lost 2 bases and J 4 bases, leaving 5 bases between the germline ends. The CDR3 here is CASSLTVTGELFF. The CDR3 nucleotides are TGTGCCAGCAGCTTAACGGTCACCGGGGAGCTGTTTTTT.

This clonotype has at least ten counts. The J gene is TRBJ1-3, the V gene TRBV20-1; TRBD1 might be the D (6 bases). The germline V and J ends were trimmed by 4 bases and 0 bases, with 19 bases remaining between them. Germline CDR1 and CDR2: DFQATT and SNEGSKA (reference sequence). This CDR3 region has 17 residues. CDR3 bases: TGCAGTGCTATGGGATGGACAGACCCAAGCTCTGGAAACACCATATATTTT. It yields the protein CSAMGWTDPSSGNTIYF.

The gene calls are TRBV3-1 and TRBJ2-5; TRBD2 matches 10 bases. CDR1 and CDR2 from the germline V gene are LGHDT and YNNKEL (reference sequence). The length of the CDR3 is 16 residues. V gave up 4 bases and J gave up 2 bases; unmatched junction bases: 7. CDR3 sequence (DNA): TGTGCCAGCAGCCCTTGGACTAGCGGAACGCAAGAGACCCAGTACTTC. Its translation is CASSPWTSGTQETQYF.

This clonotype was seen many times. CDR3 loop: CASSLAGAQGLGRTEAFF. In nucleotides, the CDR3 is TGTGCCAGCAGCTTAGCGGGGGCACAGGGGTTGGGACGGACTGAAGCTTTCTTT. V is TRBV7-8 and J is TRBJ1-1, with 7 bases that match TRBD1. The CDR3 consists of 18 residues. Germline lookup yields CDR1 SGHVS and CDR2 FQNEAQ. V was clipped by 0 bases and J by 5 bases; unmatched bases: 15.

Sample share makes this clonotype medium-sized (0.01 to 0.1%). The chain employs TRBV12-3 or TRBV12-4 and TRBJ1-1, with 10 bases lining up with TRBD1. V lost 8 bases and J lost 5; bases outside the gene matches: 5. The length of the CDR3 is 13 residues. The CDR3 sequence: CASVRQGATEAFF. The CDR3, as DNA: TGTGCCAGCGTTCGACAGGGGGCGACTGAAGCTTTCTTT.

The chain has TRBV20-1 and TRBJ2-5, with 11 bases lining up with TRBD1. This CDR3 has 14 residues. V lost 3 bases to trimming and J lost 2 bases; unmatched junction nucleotides: 2. The germline gives CDR1 DFQATT, CDR2 SNEGSKA (reference sequence). CDR3 DNA: TGCAGTGCTAGGGACAGGGGGCAACAAGAGACCCAGTACTTC. It codes for CSARDRGQQETQYF.

This clonotype was detected only a few times. CDR3 protein: CSARDRVFGEQFF. DNA for the CDR3: TGCAGTGCTAGAGATCGGGTATTTGGTGAGCAGTTCTTC. The chain combines TRBV20-1 with TRBJ2-1; no clear D. In germline, CDR1 is DFQATT, CDR2 SNEGSKA (reference sequence). The CDR3 runs to 13 residues. Trimming stripped 0 bases from V and 9 bases from J, with 12 bases between.

This sequence joins TRBV15 and TRBJ2-5, with 9 bases identical to TRBD1. The V segment lost 3 bases and the J segment 5 bases; nucleotides outside the gene matches: 7. The CDR3 loop spans 15 amino acids. Germline loops: CDR1 LNHNV, CDR2 YYDKDF (reference sequence). The CDR3 DNA sequence: TGTGCCACCAGCAGGGACAGGGGAGCGTTTGAGACCCAGTACTTC. It is translated as CATSRDRGAFETQYF. The full variable domain, with the rest looked up from reference TRBV15 and TRBJ2-5, is DAMVIQNPRYQVTQFGKPVTLSCSQTLNHNVMYWYQQKSSQAPKLLFHYYDKDFNNEADTPDNFQSRRPNTSFCFLDIRSPGLGDTAMYLCATSRDRGAFETQYFGPGTRLLVL.

This clonotype was counted ten times or more. The chain links TRBV20-1 to TRBJ2-1, with TRBD2 matching over 7 bases. The trim removed 6 bases at V and 0 bases at J, leaving 2 bases unmatched. This CDR3 region has 13 residues. Germline V lookup: CDR1 DFQATT, CDR2 SNEGSKA (reference sequence). DNA for the CDR3: TGCAGTGCCAGGACTAGCTCCTACAATGAGCAGTTCTTC. Translating it yields CSARTSSYNEQFF.

The DNA of the CDR3 is TGCAGTGCTAGAGTATTCCGCGGGGACATAGTAGGGGGAAACATAGATACGCAGTATTTT. It encodes CSARVFRGDIVGGNIDTQYF. The V call is TRBV20-1, the J call TRBJ2-3; perhaps D is TRBD1 or TRBD2 (6 bases each). CDR1 DFQATT and CDR2 SNEGSKA come from the germline V gene (reference sequence). Trimming shortened V by 1 base and J by 5 bases, and 31 bases separated the two germline ends. The CDR3 totals 20 residues.

This chain uses TRBV7-2 with TRBJ1-1; TRBD1 might be the D (5 bases). V was clipped by 0 bases and J by 6 bases, with 14 bases between them. The germline V gene has CDR1 SGHTA and CDR2 FQGNSA. This CDR3 spans 15 amino acids. CDR3 in amino acids: CASSLAGGVDAEAFF. The CDR3 DNA reads TGTGCCAGCAGCTTAGCGGGAGGGGTAGACGCTGAAGCTTTCTTT. Combining the CDR3 with reference TRBV7-2 and TRBJ1-1 gives the whole variable domain GAGVSQSPSNKVTEKGKDVELRCDPISGHTALYWYRQSLGQGLEFLIYFQGNSAPDKSGLPSDRFSAERTGGSVSTLTIQRTQQEDSAVYLCASSLAGGVDAEAFFGQGTRLTVV.

In this sample, this clonotype turned up many times. V usage is TRBV30 and J usage is TRBJ2-7; 12 positions match TRBD2. This CDR3 has 14 amino acids. Germline lookup yields CDR1 GTSNPN and CDR2 SVGIG (reference sequence). V shed 3 bases and J 3 bases; nucleotides not matched to a gene: 3. The CDR3 protein is CAWREGLAGYEQYF. The CDR3 DNA sequence: TGTGCCTGGAGGGAGGGACTAGCGGGCTACGAGCAGTACTTC.

The chain couples TRBV20-1 to TRBJ2-7; 7 bases match TRBD1. Germline V gene sequence: CDR1 DFQATT, CDR2 SNEGSKA (reference sequence). This CDR3 is built from 13 residues. The chain's CDR3 is CSASETGTYEQHV. CDR3 coding DNA: TGCAGTGCTTCCGAGACAGGGACCTACGAGCAGCACGTC.

The chain links TRBV29-1 to TRBJ2-1; D gene ambiguous. V gave up 7 bases and J gave up 10 bases, with 11 bases separating them. Per the germline V gene, CDR1 is SQVTM and CDR2 is ANQGSEA. The CDR3 loop spans 10 amino acids. The CDR3 region has the DNA TGCAGCGCTCTAGTGGGGGAGCAGTTCTTC. Its translation: CSALVGEQFF.

V is TRBV15 and J is TRBJ2-7; D tentatively fits TRBD1 or TRBD2 (6 bases each). CDR1 LNHNV and CDR2 YYDKDF come from the germline V gene (reference sequence). The V end was cut by 0 bases, the J end by 3 bases, with 9 bases between. The CDR3 is 14 amino acids. The CDR3 coding sequence is TGTGCCACCAGCAGAGATAGGGGGGACTACGAGCAGTACTTC. Protein: CATSRDRGDYEQYF.

On this clonotype itself: The CDR3 carries no conserved terminal phenylalanine or tryptophan, so it likely arises from a read error. Because the CDR3's place on the DNA is in doubt, the DNA is left out and the CDR3 is given as listed by TCRdb. V usage is TRBV19 and J usage is TRBJ2-1; the D call in the table, TRBD1, was not verified against the DNA. Germline CDR1 reads LNHDA; CDR2 reads SQIVND (reference sequence). Ends included, the CDR3 has 15 residues. CDR3 residues: CASSTNTGSGYTFGS.

Remarks on this clonotype: A junction boundary mismatches the germline segment, possibly from a read error. V and J are TRBV27 and TRBJ1-1, with 9 nucleotides matching TRBD1. The CDR3 is 14 residues long. From germline, CDR1 is MNHEY and CDR2 SMNVEV (reference sequence). The CDR3 spells CASSPNRGPTGAFF. The DNA for the CDR3 is TGTGCCAGCAGTCCCAACAGGGGGCCAACTGGAGCTTTCTTT.

This clonotype was observed many times. The chain is built from TRBV3-1 and TRBJ2-5, with TRBD2 identical over 7 bases. Germline values: CDR1 LGHDT, CDR2 YNNKEL (reference sequence). This CDR3 contains 15 residues. V lost 0 bases to trimming and J lost 5 bases; unmatched junction nucleotides: 6. The DNA for the CDR3 is TGTGCCAGCAGCCAAGATCTAGACGGGGGGGAGACCCAGTACTTC. It codes for CASSQDLDGGETQYF.

The rearrangement uses TRBV6-1 and TRBJ2-2; 9 nucleotides align to TRBD1. The germline V gene has CDR1 MNHNS and CDR2 SASEGT. V lost 1 base and J lost 5; bases outside the gene matches: 2. The CDR3 covers 15 residues. CDR3 loop: CASSEGTGETGELFF. The CDR3 DNA reads TGTGCCAGCAGTGAAGGGACAGGGGAGACCGGGGAGCTGTTTTTT.

This clonotype was seen many times. This CDR3 is CASRDTTGGNYEQYF. CDR3 nucleotides: TGTGCCAGCAGAGATACCACAGGGGGAAACTACGAGCAGTACTTC. The rearrangement links TRBV6-5 to TRBJ2-7, with 8 positions matching TRBD1. Germline V lookup: CDR1 MNHEY, CDR2 SVGAGI. Trimming removed 6 bases from V and 3 bases from J; junction bases left unmatched: 10. CDR3 length: 15 amino acids.

This clonotype was seen many times. The chain joins TRBV11-1 to TRBJ2-1; D might be TRBD2 (6 bases). Germline V gene data show CDR1 as SGHAT and CDR2 as FQDESV (reference sequence). Between the trimmed V and J ends, which lost 4 bases and 7 bases, there was a span of 14 bases. The CDR3 runs 14 residues. Here the CDR3 DNA reads TGTGCCAGCAGCTCGGCGGGATCGCGAAATGAGCAGTTCTTC. Translating it yields CASSSAGSRNEQFF.

This clonotype was recorded many times. V usage is TRBV5-1 and J usage is TRBJ2-4; D is unclear. The V end lost 0 bases, the J end lost 0 bases, and 4 bases lay between the germline ends. This CDR3 comprises 14 residues. Germline loops: CDR1 SGHRS, CDR2 YFSETQ. CDR3 bases: TGCGCCAGCAGCTTGGATCTAGCCAAAAACATTCAGTACTTC. Protein: CASSLDLAKNIQYF.